The next 25 T cell receptor beta chains were all read from a single sample in a study of vaccination effects on CD4 cells after COVID-19. Some clones are missing from TCRdb's copy, which holds only in-frame ones; the method was immunoSEQ multiplex PCR. The sample contains about 27,000 clones, about 70% of which appear only once. Ahead of sequencing, the ViraFEST assay grew antigen-specific CD4+ T cells using viral peptide pools. CD4+ T cell isolation took place after approximately 11 days of culture. The healthy vaccine recipients, who had no prior SARS-CoV-2 infection, showed negative nucleocapsid antibodies. No cognate antigen is known for these TCRs. Sequencing was performed on CD4+ T cells from PBMCs cultured with SARS-CoV-2 spike peptides, taken before COVID-19 vaccination. These TCRs come from a human donor who received a COVID-19 vaccine.

The chain links TRBV19 to TRBJ2-2, with 9 bases that match TRBD1. Germline V CDR1 and CDR2: LNHDA, SQIVND (reference sequence). The CDR3 is made up of 18 amino acids. J gave up 0 bases and V 7 bases, and 12 bases lay outside the gene matches. CDR3 protein: CASTPQGAGDSNTGELFF. In nucleotides, the CDR3 is TGTGCCAGTACCCCACAGGGGGCGGGCGATTCGAACACCGGGGAGCTGTTTTTT.

This clone was found a few times. The chain carries TRBV5-1 and TRBJ2-1; no clear D gene. This CDR3 spans 12 amino acids. The germline V gene encodes CDR1 SGHRS and CDR2 YFSETQ. The germline V and J ends were trimmed by 0 bases and 10 bases, with 8 bases remaining between them. Here the CDR3 DNA reads TGCGCCAGCAGCTTGGATTGGGCAGAGCAGTTCTTC. Translating gives CASSLDWAEQFF. Full variable domain (rest looked up from reference TRBV5-1 and TRBJ2-1): KAGVTQTPRYLIKTRGQQVTLSCSPISGHRSVSWYQQTPGQGLQFLFEYFSETQRNKGNFPGRFSGRQFSNSRSEMNVSTLELGDSALYLCASSLDWAEQFFGPGTRLTVL.

The J gene is TRBJ2-1, the V gene TRBV5-1; D possibly corresponds to TRBD1 (7 bases). From germline, CDR1 is SGHRS and CDR2 YFSETQ. V lost 4 bases to trimming and J lost 3 bases, with 20 bases between them. The CDR3 loop spans 17 amino acids. This chain's CDR3 is CASSPGGGQNFYNEQFF. The CDR3 bases are TGCGCCAGCAGCCCTGGAGGGGGACAGAATTTCTACAATGAGCAGTTCTTC.

The chain has TRBV6-5 and TRBJ2-7; TRBD2 matches at 11 bases. V was pared by 7 bases and J by 3 bases, with 2 bases of the junction left unmatched. The CDR3 sequence is 13 residues long. Germline CDR1 is MNHEY and CDR2 is SVGAGI. The CDR3 DNA reads as TGTGCCAGCAAAACTAGCGGGAGCTACGAGCAGTACTTC. Protein sequence: CASKTSGSYEQYF.

V gene TRBV6-1 combines with J gene TRBJ2-2; 8 bases are shared with TRBD1. CDR1 and CDR2 (germline): MNHNS, SASEGT. The CDR3 consists of 18 residues. V lost 2 bases, J lost 6 bases, and 14 bases stayed unmatched. For the CDR3, the DNA is TGTGCCAGCAGTGAATCAGTATCGTGGCAGGGGGCGTCCGGGGAGCTGTTTTTT. Encoded protein: CASSESVSWQGASGELFF.

The chain couples TRBV15 to TRBJ1-5, with D possibly matching TRBD1 (5 bases). This CDR3 has 15 amino acids. The V end was cut by 0 bases, the J end by 5 bases, with 11 bases between. Germline V CDR1 and CDR2: LNHNV, YYDKDF (reference sequence). CDR3 DNA: TGTGCCACCAGCAGAGATCAAGGGGCCTATCAGCCCCAGCATTTT. It codes for CATSRDQGAYQPQHF.

The J gene is TRBJ1-1, the V gene TRBV5-1; D is unclear. CDR1 is SGHRS, CDR2 YFSETQ, per germline. Trimming removed 4 bases at V and 0 bases at J, with 16 bases between. The CDR3 consists of 16 residues. DNA of the CDR3: TGCGCCAGCAGCCAATCTACTAGGAACATGAACACTGAAGCTTTCTTT. It codes for CASSQSTRNMNTEAFF.

V and J are TRBV7-9 and TRBJ2-2, with a weak D call TRBD1 (5 bases). The CDR3 sequence is 12 residues long. Looked up from germline, CDR1 is SEHNR and CDR2 is FQNEAQ (reference sequence). Between the trimmed V and J ends, which lost 7 bases and 6 bases, there was a span of 9 bases. CDR3 nucleotides: TGTGCCAGCAAGCAGGGATCCGGGGAGCTGTTTTTT. Encoded protein: CASKQGSGELFF.

This chain joins TRBV3-1 (or the pseudogene TRBV3-2) and TRBJ2-1, with D tentatively TRBD2 (7 bases). The CDR3 loop spans 16 amino acids. The germline V gene encodes CDR1 LGHDT and CDR2 YNNKEL (reference sequence). The V and J ends lost 5 bases and 2 bases respectively, with 16 bases between them. CDR3 sequence: CASSEWGGATYNEQFF. DNA for the CDR3: TGTGCCAGCAGCGAATGGGGGGGGGCAACCTACAATGAGCAGTTCTTC.

The J gene is TRBJ2-3, the V gene TRBV19; the match to TRBD2 covers 13 bases. The CDR3 totals 17 residues. The junction had 8 bases not matched to a gene; V was cut back by 2 bases and J by 6 bases. Germline V gene data show CDR1 as LNHDA and CDR2 as SQIVND (reference sequence). The CDR3 reads CASSIRGRLAGGDTQYF. CDR3 sequence (DNA): TGTGCCAGTAGTATACGAGGGCGACTAGCGGGGGGTGATACGCAGTATTTT.

The chain carries TRBV6-4 and TRBJ2-1, with TRBD2 matching 9 bases. The germline gives CDR1 MRHNA, CDR2 SNTAGT. V dropped 0 bases and J dropped 4; count of bases not matched to a gene: 1. CDR3 length: 15 amino acids. CDR3 in amino acids: CASSDSSGSYNEQFF. In DNA, the CDR3 is TGTGCCAGCAGTGACTCTAGCGGGAGTTACAATGAGCAGTTCTTC.

This clone was counted between two and nine times. The chain couples TRBV5-1 to TRBJ2-1; 9 bases are shared with TRBD2. The germline gives CDR1 SGHRS, CDR2 YFSETQ. CDR3 size: 19 residues. Trimming took 0 bases from V and 3 from J; bases not matched to a gene: 13. The CDR3 DNA sequence: TGCGCCAGCAGCTTGGAACTAGCGGGCCGAGGTAAAAACTACAATGAGCAGTTCTTC. This translates into CASSLELAGRGKNYNEQFF.

The gene calls are TRBV18 and TRBJ2-7; 8 bases map to TRBD1. Germline V gives CDR1 KGHSH, CDR2 LQKENI. Trimming cost V 3 bases and J 3 bases; bases outside gene matches: 7. This CDR3 is built from 15 residues. This CDR3 is CASSPTGAALYEQYF. The CDR3 DNA reads as TGTGCCAGCTCACCGACAGGGGCCGCCCTCTACGAGCAGTACTTC.

This chain's CDR3 is CASRPDSGSYEQYF. The DNA for the CDR3 is TGTGCCAGCAGACCCGACAGCGGCTCCTACGAGCAGTACTTC. This chain uses TRBV7-2 with TRBJ2-7, with D perhaps being TRBD1 or TRBD2 (5 bases each). V was pared by 6 bases and J by 0 bases, with 12 bases between. The CDR3 contains 14 residues. Germline V gene data show CDR1 as SGHTA and CDR2 as FQGNSA.

The chain is built from TRBV5-1 and TRBJ2-1; D is unclear. The V and J ends lost 0 bases and 10 bases respectively, with 14 bases between them. Germline CDR1 and CDR2: SGHRS and YFSETQ. CDR3 size: 14 residues. CDR3 amino acids: CASSLEVRVREQFF. The CDR3 DNA reads as TGCGCCAGCAGCTTGGAGGTTCGTGTCCGCGAGCAGTTCTTC.

The chain recombines TRBV5-6 with TRBJ1-1, with TRBD1 as a possible D gene (5 bases). The ends were cut back, 4 bases at V and 5 bases at J, with 15 bases in the middle. Looked up from germline, CDR1 is SGHDT and CDR2 is YYEEEE. The CDR3 is 14 amino acids. CDR3 region: CASSQTVGWTEAFF. The DNA for the CDR3 is TGTGCCAGCAGCCAGACAGTTGGGTGGACTGAAGCTTTCTTT.

This clone was seen once. V is TRBV19 and J is TRBJ2-5; possibly TRBD2 for D (7 bases). This CDR3 is 15 amino acids long. Deletions cut 5 bases from V and 5 bases from J, with 18 bases between. Germline assignment: CDR1 LNHDA and CDR2 SQIVND (reference sequence). The CDR3 is CASSWGGEGEETQYF. Here the CDR3 DNA reads TGTGCCAGTAGTTGGGGCGGGGAGGGGGAGGAGACCCAGTACTTC.

The rearrangement joins TRBV5-6 to TRBJ1-1; 7 bases align to TRBD1. The CDR3 is 15 amino acids. J lost 6 bases, V lost 3 bases, and 11 bases had no gene match. The germline V gene encodes CDR1 SGHDT and CDR2 YYEEEE. The CDR3 region is CASSSKTGSVSEAFF. The CDR3 coding sequence is TGTGCCAGCAGCTCAAAGACAGGGAGTGTCTCTGAAGCTTTCTTT. Variable domain in full (rest from reference TRBV5-6 and TRBJ1-1): DAGVTQSPTHLIKTRGQQVTLRCSPKSGHDTVSWYQQALGQGPQFIFQYYEEEERQRGNFPDRFSGHQFPNYSSELNVNALLLGDSALYLCASSSKTGSVSEAFFGQGTRLTVV.

The chain combines TRBV5-1 with TRBJ1-6, with 8 bases matching TRBD1. This CDR3 contains 21 residues. Germline assignment: CDR1 SGHRS and CDR2 YFSETQ. The V gene end was trimmed by 1 base and the J gene end by 10 bases; junction bases not matched to a gene: 25. The CDR3 here is CASSLNRSGTGFFGRGSPLHF. CDR3 DNA: TGCGCCAGCAGCTTGAACCGATCCGGGACAGGTTTTTTCGGTCGGGGGTCACCCCTCCACTTT.

The chain carries TRBV15 and TRBJ2-5; TRBD1 aligns across 11 bases. This CDR3 has 14 amino acids. The germline V gene encodes CDR1 LNHNV and CDR2 YYDKDF (reference sequence). V lost 5 bases, J lost 5 bases, and 4 bases stayed unmatched. The CDR3 DNA is TGTGCCACCAGCCGGACAGGGGGCTTGGAGACCCAGTACTTC. This translates into CATSRTGGLETQYF.

This chain connects TRBV6-6 to TRBJ2-7; unclear D gene. Germline V CDR1 and CDR2: MNHNY, SVGAGI (reference sequence). V lost 2 bases and J lost 3, with 8 bases in between. The CDR3 spans 13 residues. The CDR3 reads CASSYNQVYEQYF. The CDR3 nucleotides are TGTGCCAGCAGTTACAATCAGGTCTACGAGCAGTACTTC.

This clone was seen a handful of times. The J gene is TRBJ2-1, the V gene TRBV3-1 (or the pseudogene TRBV3-2), with 8 bases aligning to TRBD2. The V gene's germline CDR1 is LGHDT and CDR2 YNNKEL (reference sequence). V lost 0 bases and J lost 1; bases outside the gene matches: 2. The CDR3 is 16 residues long. CDR3 bases: TGTGCCAGCAGCCAAGACGGGGGGGCTTCCTACAATGAGCAGTTCTTC. Translating gives CASSQDGGASYNEQFF.

The rearrangement joins TRBV9 to TRBJ2-3, with 7 positions matching TRBD2. V shed 3 bases and J 9 bases; nucleotides not matched to a gene: 13. CDR3 length: 15 amino acids. Looked up from germline, CDR1 is SGDLS and CDR2 is YYNGEE. The CDR3 loop reads CASSGVAGAGGTQYF. For the CDR3, the DNA is TGTGCCAGCAGCGGAGTAGCGGGCGCTGGGGGGACGCAGTATTTT.

The rearrangement uses TRBV2 and TRBJ1-1; no clear D gene. The V gene's germline CDR1 is SNHLY and CDR2 FYNNEI. V shed 7 bases and J shed 11 bases, with 23 bases lying between them. The CDR3 has 14 amino acids. CDR3 region: CASTEREPYTAAFF. Here the CDR3 DNA reads TGTGCCAGCACCGAACGGGAACCGTACACTGCGGCTTTCTTT.

The genes are TRBV19 and TRBJ2-1; perhaps TRBD2 as D (5 bases). Germline values: CDR1 LNHDA, CDR2 SQIVND (reference sequence). The CDR3 covers 14 residues. V was pared by 5 bases and J by 2 bases, with 10 bases between. DNA for the CDR3: TGTGCCAGTAGTTCTAGCCTAACCTACAATGAGCAGTTCTTC. Translated, it gives CASSSSLTYNEQFF. The whole variable domain, remainder taken from reference TRBV19 and TRBJ2-1, is DGGITQSPKYLFRKEGQNVTLSCEQNLNHDAMYWYRQDPGQGLRLIYYSQIVNDFQKGDIAEGYSVSREKKESFPLTVTSAQKNPTAFYLCASSSSLTYNEQFFGPGTRLTVL.